This section outlines one T cell receptor (beta chain) sequence together with its context. The antigen is undetermined. Sample treatment: 15 to 20 received Ad26.COV2.S at low or high dose, single or two shots; 5 received placebo; per-sample allocation not given. Material that was analyzed had been drawn on day 63 after the first vaccine or placebo injection. The donor was a Boston adult aged 18-55 years. The data derive from a study of Ad26.COV2.S vaccination and SARS-CoV-2 variants. Study findings and constraints: There was a possibility that the TCR breadth and depth analyses underestimated total T cell responses.

CDR3 size: 13 residues. The V end lost 0 bases, the J end lost 0 bases, and 6 bases lay between the germline ends. CDR1 is SQVTM and CDR2 is ANQGSEA in the germline V gene. Data came from immunoSEQ multiplex PCR; TCRdb stores just in-frame clones and leaves some out. The top ten clones hold around 6.1% of a sample with 300,000 to 400,000 clones, about 88% of them seen once. Sequencing used peripheral blood, obtained in a trial of Ad26.COV2.S vaccine versus placebo. V is TRBV29-1 and J is TRBJ2-7, with D unresolved. This receptor was taken from a person aged 18-65 years who received the Ad26.COV2.S COVID-19 vaccine or a placebo. CDR3 sequence: CSVEDWSSYEQYF. Written as DNA, the CDR3 is TGCAGCGTTGAAGATTGGAGCTCCTACGAGCAGTACTTC.